This T cell receptor (beta chain) was profiled in a study of regulatory T cells in long-lasting Graves disease. This clonotype occurred a few times. Combining iRepertoire HTBI primers with Arm-PCR of CDR3 regions, the authors built TCR beta libraries. TCRdb redid the calling of the multiplex PCR reads with MiXCR, one entry per CDR3 protein. The top ten clones hold approximately 18% of a sample with about 620,000 distinct CDR3 sequences, around 15% of them seen once. Indicated time point: newly diagnosed GD, antithyroid drugs for less than 3 months. RNA from PBMCs was the source of the TCR library. In addition, the sample was reused for a study of T cells in Graves' hyperthyroidism and ophthalmopathy. That source reports: The study enrolled patients aged 18 to 65 with newly diagnosed hyperthyroidism of under 2 months' duration. Most clonotypes that expanded in the thyroid above 0.001 also showed up in blood.

The sample was peripheral blood mononuclear cells (PBMCs), taken at new diagnosis, from a patient treated with antithyroid drugs. The receptor comes from a woman aged 25 to 39 with Graves disease.

As DNA, the CDR3 is TGTGCCAGTAGTAACCGTGGGACCACCCTCTACACAGATACGCAGTATTTT. Its protein product is CASSNRGTTLYTDTQYF. The chain joins TRBV19 to TRBJ2-3; D tentatively reads TRBD1 or TRBD2 (5 bases each). Looked up from germline, CDR1 is LNHDA and CDR2 is SQIVND (reference sequence). V lost 4 bases and J 2 bases, leaving 19 bases between the germline ends. This CDR3 is built from 17 residues.